This is a list of T cell receptor beta chains from one sample in a study of cytomegalovirus exposure and HLA in healthy donors. Profiling relied on immunoSEQ multiplex PCR, and the TCRdb table lists in-frame clones only, not all of them. The sample holds a few hundred thousand clones, 70% to 90% seen once. Sample: PBMCs. Source of these receptors: a woman under 30 in good health and CMV-seronegative. Both conserved end residues are part of each CDR3. A D gene is named only where the DNA matches it firmly. A row's size may be missing; if present it is once, few, many or a size class.

clone_size	v_call	j_call	d_call	cdr3_aa	cdr3_nt
NA	TRBV5-5	TRBJ1-1	TRBD1	CASSLHDRGAEAFF	TGTGCCAGCAGCTTACACGACAGGGGCGCTGAAGCTTTCTTT
NA	TRBV7-9	TRBJ1-4	TRBD1	CASSFGQGNEKLFF	TGTGCCAGCAGCTTCGGACAGGGCAATGAAAAACTGTTTTTT
NA	TRBV5-5	TRBJ1-6	NA	CASSITTASGALHF	TGTGCCAGCAGCATAACAACAGCTTCGGGGGCCCTCCACTTT
NA	TRBV18	TRBJ1-2	TRBD1	CASSPQYDGTDDDGYTF	TGTGCCAGCTCACCACAATACGACGGGACAGATGACGATGGCTACACCTTC
once	TRBV9	TRBJ2-2	NA	CASSNPPGGRGFGELFF	TGTGCCAGCAGCAACCCCCCCGGGGGGCGTGGGTTCGGGGAGCTGTTTTTT
NA	TRBV6-4	TRBJ2-3	NA	CASSLEGTGTDTQYF	TGTGCCAGCAGTCTCGAGGGAACCGGCACAGATACGCAGTATTTT
NA	TRBV6-1	TRBJ1-6	TRBD1	CASSWSDRGYSPLHF	TGTGCCAGCAGTTGGTCGGACAGGGGATATTCACCCCTCCACTTT
NA	TRBV5-1	TRBJ1-1	NA	CASSLIGSEGEAFF	TGCGCCAGCAGCTTGATAGGGAGCGAGGGTGAAGCTTTCTTT
NA	TRBV2	TRBJ2-3	TRBD2	CASTAGARIRSDTQYF	TGTGCCAGCACAGCGGGGGCCCGGATAAGGTCTGATACGCAGTATTTT
once	TRBV19	TRBJ2-3	TRBD2	CASSMRRGVSYTDTQYF	TGTGCCAGTAGTATGAGACGGGGGGTATCTTACACAGATACGCAGTATTTT
NA	TRBV7-9	TRBJ1-1	TRBD1	CSSSKGTVEAFF	TGTTCCAGCAGCAAAGGGACAGTTGAAGCTTTCTTT
once	TRBV6-5	TRBJ1-2	TRBD1	CASSESWTGYSYTF	TGTGCCAGCAGTGAATCGTGGACAGGGTATAGCTACACCTTC
NA	TRBV7-9	TRBJ1-3	TRBD1	CASSPKTTGNPGNTIYF	TGTGCCAGCAGCCCAAAAACGACAGGGAACCCTGGAAACACCATATATTTT
NA	TRBV11-2	TRBJ1-1	NA	CASSLRRGPEAFF	TGTGCCAGCAGCTTAAGGCGGGGACCTGAAGCTTTCTTT
NA	TRBV27	TRBJ2-1	TRBD1	CASSLSTGQGVDEQFF	TGTGCCAGCAGTTTATCTACGGGACAGGGGGTCGATGAGCAGTTCTTC
NA	TRBV2	TRBJ1-5	TRBD1	CASSDGTGGEPQHF	TGTGCCAGCAGTGACGGGACAGGAGGGGAGCCCCAGCATTTT
NA	TRBV9	TRBJ2-5	TRBD2	CASSVGTSVETQYF	TGTGCCAGCAGCGTAGGGACTAGCGTGGAGACCCAGTACTTC
NA	TRBV2	TRBJ1-1	TRBD1	CASSDSGGGEAFF	TGTGCCAGCAGTGATTCAGGGGGTGGTGAAGCTTTCTTT
NA	TRBV13	TRBJ2-4	TRBD1	CASSLATGWGKNIQYF	TGTGCCAGCAGCTTAGCGACAGGGTGGGGCAAAAACATTCAGTACTTC
NA	TRBV11-3	TRBJ1-1	NA	CALRWGGVNTEAFF	TGTGCCTTGAGGTGGGGCGGCGTGAACACTGAAGCTTTCTTT
NA	TRBV29-1	TRBJ2-7	TRBD1	CSVVGQGSSYEQYF	TGCAGCGTTGTGGGACAGGGGTCTAGCTACGAGCAGTACTTC
NA	TRBV2	TRBJ2-4	TRBD1	CASSEGRGLDIQYF	TGTGCCAGCAGTGAAGGAAGGGGGCTGGACATTCAGTACTTC